This T cell receptor beta chain was found in a study of identifying expanded T cells in peripheral blood. General study points: Over around two and four weeks, about 17 and 20 clones changed, versus approximately 1.1 between replicates.

Libraries were prepared by immunoSEQ multiplex PCR; TCRdb keeps only in-frame clonotypes and omits some of them. This sample has tens of thousands of clones, with 70% to 90% found just once. This clone was detected only once. Its antigen is still unknown. With 4 bases clipped from V and 4 bases from J, the junction kept 2 bases outside the gene matches. The germline V gene encodes CDR1 SGHRS and CDR2 YFSETQ. CDR3 length: 16 residues. This chain connects TRBV5-1 to TRBJ2-1; TRBD2 matches 16 bases. The sample was blood. This receptor was taken from a person aged 18 to 75 in good health. This CDR3 is CASSPGLAGGYNEQFF. CDR3 DNA sequence: TGCGCCAGCAGCCCGGGACTAGCGGGGGGGTACAATGAGCAGTTCTTC.